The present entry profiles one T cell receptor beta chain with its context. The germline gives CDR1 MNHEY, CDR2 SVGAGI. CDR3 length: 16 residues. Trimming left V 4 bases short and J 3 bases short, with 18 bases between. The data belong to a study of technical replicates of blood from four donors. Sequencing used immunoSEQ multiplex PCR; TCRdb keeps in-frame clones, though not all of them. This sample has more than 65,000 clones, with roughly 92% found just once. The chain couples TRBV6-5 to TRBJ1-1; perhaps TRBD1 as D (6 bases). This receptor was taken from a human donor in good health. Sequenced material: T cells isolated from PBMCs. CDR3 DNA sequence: TGTGCCAGCAGTTTACAGGGAATAGGATCGTACACTGAAGCTTTCTTT. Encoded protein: CASSLQGIGSYTEAFF.